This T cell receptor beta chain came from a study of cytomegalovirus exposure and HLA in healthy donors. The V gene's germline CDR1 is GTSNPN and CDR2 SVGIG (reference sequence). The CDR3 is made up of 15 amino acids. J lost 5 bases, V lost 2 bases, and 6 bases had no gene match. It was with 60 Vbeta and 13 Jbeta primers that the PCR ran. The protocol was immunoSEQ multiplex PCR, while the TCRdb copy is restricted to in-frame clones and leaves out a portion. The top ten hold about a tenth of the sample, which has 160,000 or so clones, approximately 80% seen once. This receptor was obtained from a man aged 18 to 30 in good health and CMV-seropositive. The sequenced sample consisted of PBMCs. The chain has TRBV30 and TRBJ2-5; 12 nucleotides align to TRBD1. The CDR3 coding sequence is TGTGCCTGGAGTTACGGGACAGGGGGCTTTGAGACCCAGTACTTC. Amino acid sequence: CAWSYGTGGFETQYF. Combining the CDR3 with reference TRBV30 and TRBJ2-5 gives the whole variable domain SQTIHQWPATLVQPVGSPLSLECTVEGTSNPNLYWYRQAAGRGLQLLFYSVGIGQISSEVPQNLSASRPQDRQFILSSKKLLLSDSGFYLCAWSYGTGGFETQYFGPGTRLLVL.